These T cell receptor beta chains were read from a single sample in a study of blood T cell repertoires in COVID-19. Profiled with immunoSEQ multiplex PCR; TCRdb holds only in-frame clones, not every one. The sample has around 69,000 clones, 65% to 85% seen once. Source material: peripheral blood. Every receptor here comes from a woman in her fifties or sixties with acute or convalescent COVID-19. Both conserved end residues are trimmed from each CDR3. Each record gives: J gene, V gene, CDR3 protein.

TRBJ1-2 TRBV29-1 SVDETGWRGYT
TRBJ2-7 TRBV6-5 ASEKKRGAYEQY
TRBJ1-2 TRBV25-1 ASSDTGVDGYT
TRBJ2-1 TRBV7-6 ASSTLGGLAPEQF
TRBJ1-1 TRBV10-2 ASSVLPGSRTEAF
TRBJ1-4 TRBV30 AWSVPGTGTEKLF
TRBJ1-3 TRBV28 ASSFGGHSGNTIY
TRBJ1-5 TRBV19 ASTIGVSSNQPQH
TRBJ2-7 TRBV5-1 ASSIAGRRGEQY
TRBJ1-6 TRBV2 ASSERGGNSPLH
TRBJ1-6 TRBV9 ASSVSLGQHNSPLH
TRBJ2-3 TRBV5-1 ASSWRTVSTDTQY
TRBJ1-1 TRBV10-3 AISETTGSEAF
TRBJ2-1 TRBV29-1 SVESESAQFYNEQF
TRBJ2-3 TRBV7-6 ASSFRTGGVLDTQY
TRBJ1-2 TRBV7-2 ASSLTVNYGYT
TRBJ2-7 TRBV5-1 ASRLGQVYEQY
TRBJ2-1 TRBV5-1 ASSLDYGRGIDEQF
TRBJ1-1 TRBV6-5 ASRMRTSGGAF
TRBJ2-3 TRBV4-1 ASSQGLGFVAGGGAGTQY
TRBJ1-4 TRBV5-1 ASSIQGARQTNEKLF
TRBJ2-7 TRBV3-1/TRBV3-2 ASSQEASTYEQY
TRBJ1-6 TRBV5-5 ASSPQGVHPNSPLH
TRBJ2-3 TRBV7-9 ASSPRVAITDTQY
TRBJ2-1 TRBV5-1 ASSAGVYNEQF
TRBJ1-2 TRBV5-6 ASSLGHAGYT
TRBJ1-2 TRBV25-1 ASSDDRQGDYGYT
TRBJ1-5 TRBV19 ASSTTGGGQPQH
TRBJ1-1 TRBV11-2 ASSLTITNTEAF
TRBJ1-1 TRBV12-3/TRBV12-4 ASSSGPTEAF
TRBJ1-3 TRBV6-1 ASSEGEAGNTIY
TRBJ2-3 TRBV15 ATSRELPGGGTDTQY
TRBJ1-1 TRBV6-6 ASSLTGLPEAF
TRBJ1-5 TRBV7-2 ASSRDRVQPQH
TRBJ1-1 TRBV27 ASSLSSLTDLLNTEWI
TRBJ2-7 TRBV18 ASSPPGLASYEQY
TRBJ2-3 TRBV7-2 ASSSPGLAGVDTQY
TRBJ2-7 TRBV5-4 ASSLAGTGAREQY